The 28 T cell receptor beta chains given below trace back to one sample, sequenced in a study of CD8 T cells in Susac syndrome. After extraction with the RNeasy kit, roughly 0.45 to 1 ug of the RNA was reverse transcribed using random hexamers. TCRdb recomputed calls from the immunoSEQ multiplex PCR reads with MiXCR, one row per CDR3 protein. Here the sample spans under 200,000 distinct CDR3 sequences, around 94% being singletons. The sequenced sample was CD4+ T cells from PBMCs. Receptors originate from a human donor with Susac syndrome.

This chain uses TRBV7-2 with TRBJ2-5; no clear D gene. The ends were cut back, 3 bases at V and 5 bases at J, with 10 bases in the middle. Germline CDR1 reads SGHTA; CDR2 reads FQGNSA. This CDR3 contains 13 residues. The CDR3 DNA follows: TGTGCCAGCAGCTTTGAGAGATATGAGACCCAGTACTTC. Its protein is CASSFERYETQYF.

The rearrangement links TRBV3-1 to TRBJ1-2; D might be TRBD1 (5 bases). This CDR3 has 14 amino acids. CDR1 is LGHDT and CDR2 is YNNKEL in the germline V gene (reference sequence). V was clipped by 5 bases and J by 1 base, with 11 bases between them. The CDR3 nucleotides are TGTGCCAGCAGCTCCTTCAGGGTTAACTATGGCTACACCTTC. Residues: CASSSFRVNYGYTF.

This chain links TRBV27 with TRBJ1-2; possibly TRBD1 for D (6 bases). Per germline, CDR1 MNHEY and CDR2 SMNVEV (reference sequence). The V and J ends lost 0 bases and 3 bases respectively, with 11 bases between them. CDR3 length: 15 amino acids. CDR3: CASSLSSQGYYGYTF. In DNA, the CDR3 is TGTGCCAGCAGTTTATCGTCCCAGGGGTACTATGGCTACACCTTC.

The rearrangement uses TRBV29-1 and TRBJ2-7, with D tentatively TRBD1 or TRBD2 (5 bases each). This CDR3 region has 12 residues. Trimming removed 7 bases from V and 2 bases from J, with 12 bases in between. Germline assignment: CDR1 SQVTM and CDR2 ANQGSEA. The CDR3 spells CSGGDQAYEQYF. CDR3 DNA: TGCAGCGGAGGGGACCAAGCCTACGAGCAGTACTTC.

The gene calls are TRBV20-1 and TRBJ2-7; TRBD1 agrees at 9 bases. The CDR3 totals 15 residues. The germline CDR1 and CDR2 sequences are DFQATT and SNEGSKA (reference sequence). The ends lost 2 bases at V and 4 bases at J; junction bases unmatched: 9. This CDR3 is CSARPAGTGPYEQYF. DNA for the CDR3: TGCAGTGCTAGACCGGCAGGGACAGGGCCTTACGAGCAGTACTTC.

The V gene is TRBV5-6, the J gene TRBJ1-2; TRBD1 might be the D (5 bases). Trimming shortened V by 5 bases and J by 2 bases, and 13 bases separated the two germline ends. The CDR3 is 14 residues long. The germline CDR1 and CDR2 sequences are SGHDT and YYEEEE. The CDR3 here is CASREGRQNYGYTF. CDR3 nucleotides: TGTGCCAGCAGAGAGGGACGGCAAAACTATGGCTACACCTTC.

This clonotype was seen just once. The chain carries TRBV4-2 and TRBJ1-5; weak D call: TRBD1 (5 bases). The germline gives CDR1 LGHNA, CDR2 YNFKEQ. The CDR3 is 18 amino acids. V gave up 4 bases and J gave up 2 bases, with 21 bases separating them. CDR3 sequence: CASSPRSREAVCNQPQHF. The CDR3, as DNA: TGTGCCAGCAGCCCCCGCTCCAGGGAAGCGGTGTGCAATCAGCCCCAGCATTTT.

V is TRBV20-1 and J is TRBJ2-3; TRBD1 might be the D (5 bases). The CDR3 loop spans 12 amino acids. Trimming removed 4 bases at V and 4 bases at J, with 9 bases between. The germline CDR1 and CDR2 sequences are DFQATT and SNEGSKA (reference sequence). The CDR3 loop reads CSATTDSDTQYF. The CDR3 DNA sequence: TGCAGTGCTACGACAGATTCAGATACGCAGTATTTT.

The chain uses TRBV3-1 and TRBJ2-5, with TRBD2 identical over 9 bases. This CDR3 region has 13 residues. The germline V gene has CDR1 LGHDT and CDR2 YNNKEL (reference sequence). With 4 bases clipped from V and 5 bases from J, the junction kept 2 bases outside the gene matches. The CDR3 here is CASSPGLAETQYF. The CDR3 bases are TGTGCCAGCAGCCCCGGACTAGCGGAGACCCAGTACTTC.

The V and J genes are TRBV29-1 and TRBJ2-7; TRBD2 agrees at 13 bases. The germline V gene encodes CDR1 SQVTM and CDR2 ANQGSEA. Trimming took 6 bases from V and 6 from J; bases not matched to a gene: 5. The CDR3 sequence is 13 residues long. CDR3 amino acids: CSVGTSGVGEQYF. The CDR3 region has the DNA TGCAGCGTGGGGACTAGCGGGGTTGGCGAGCAGTACTTC.

This clonotype was counted between two and nine times. The V gene is TRBV18, the J gene TRBJ2-7; D gene ambiguous. V was cut by 3 bases and J by 0 bases, with 12 bases left in between. In germline, CDR1 is KGHSH, CDR2 LQKENI. This CDR3 comprises 15 residues. CDR3 DNA: TGTGCCAGCTCACCTTGGACGGAGAGCTCCTACGAGCAGTACTTC. This gives the protein CASSPWTESSYEQYF.

V usage is TRBV20-1 and J usage is TRBJ2-1; 9 nucleotides match TRBD2. CDR1 DFQATT and CDR2 SNEGSKA come from the germline V gene (reference sequence). Trimming took 2 bases from V and 7 from J; bases not matched to a gene: 15. There are 17 residues in the CDR3. The CDR3 reads CSARLAGISIMLNEQFF. CDR3 sequence (DNA): TGCAGTGCTAGACTAGCGGGGATTAGTATCATGTTGAATGAGCAGTTCTTC.

The chain combines TRBV29-1 with TRBJ1-2, with D possibly matching TRBD1 (6 bases). Germline CDR1 is SQVTM and CDR2 is ANQGSEA. V shed 8 bases and J shed 3 bases, with 10 bases lying between them. The CDR3 has 11 residues. The CDR3 protein is CSSRGYYGYTF. In DNA form, the CDR3 reads TGCAGCTCCAGGGGTTACTATGGCTACACCTTC.

Comments on this clonotype: One end of the junction fails to match germline, which may point to a read error. V and J are TRBV7-7 and TRBJ1-5; D possibly corresponds to TRBD1 (5 bases). CDR3 length: 18 amino acids. The V gene's germline CDR1 is SSHAT and CDR2 FNYEAQ (reference sequence). DNA for the CDR3: TGTGCTAGCAGCCTGACCACCGGGACCCGGTTGGCGAATCGGCCCCAGCATTTT. Its protein product is CASSLTTGTRLANRPQHF.

V and J are TRBV12-3 or TRBV12-4 and TRBJ2-3, with TRBD2 identical over 8 bases. The CDR3 contains 15 residues. Trimming removed 7 bases from V and 5 bases from J; junction bases left unmatched: 11. The CDR3 nucleotides are TGTGCCAGCACCTCAAGCGGGGGCCGGGGAGATACGCAGTATTTT. Protein sequence: CASTSSGGRGDTQYF.

The chain links TRBV6-5 to TRBJ2-5, with 9 bases lining up with TRBD2. This CDR3 is built from 16 residues. V gave up 4 bases and J gave up 5 bases; unmatched junction bases: 11. Germline-derived CDR1 and CDR2 are MNHEY and SVGAGI. CDR3 sequence: CASSSVGTSFKETQYF. DNA for the CDR3: TGTGCCAGCAGTTCCGTTGGGACTAGCTTTAAGGAGACCCAGTACTTC.

The chain carries TRBV11-2 and TRBJ2-5, with 10 bases that match TRBD2. Germline V CDR1 and CDR2: SGHAT, FQNNGV. The CDR3 has 17 residues. Trimming cost V 2 bases and J 1 base; bases outside gene matches: 7. The CDR3 reads CASSLRVTSGAQETQYF. DNA of the CDR3: TGTGCCAGCAGCTTAAGAGTCACTAGCGGGGCCCAAGAGACCCAGTACTTC. The whole variable domain, remainder taken from reference TRBV11-2 and TRBJ2-5, is EAGVAQSPRYKIIEKRQSVAFWCNPISGHATLYWYQQILGQGPKLLIQFQNNGVVDDSQLPKDRFSAERLKGVDSTLKIQPAKLEDSAVYLCASSLRVTSGAQETQYFGPGTRLLVL.

With regard to this clonotype: One junction end disagrees with the germline gene, perhaps due to a read error. The J gene is TRBJ2-5, the V gene TRBV5-1, with D possibly being TRBD2 (6 bases). Germline V gene sequence: CDR1 SGHRS, CDR2 YFSETQ. The CDR3 contains 13 residues. DNA of the CDR3: TGCGCCAGCACCTTGGCGGGGAAAGAGACCCAGTACTTC. Its protein product is CASTLAGKETQYF.

V usage is TRBV20-1 and J usage is TRBJ2-7, with D uncertain. Germline V gene lookup returns CDR1 DFQATT and CDR2 SNEGSKA (reference sequence). Trimming left V 1 base short and J 9 bases short, with 13 bases between. There are 12 residues in the CDR3. CDR3 loop: CSARAEKYGQYF. The DNA for the CDR3 is TGCAGTGCTAGAGCGGAGAAATATGGGCAGTACTTC.

The gene calls are TRBV30 and TRBJ1-2, with D perhaps matching TRBD1 (6 bases). CDR3 size: 12 residues. V lost 0 bases to trimming and J lost 10 bases, with 12 bases between them. The germline gives CDR1 GTSNPN, CDR2 SVGIG (reference sequence). The CDR3 coding sequence is TGTGCCTGGAGTGTCCGGGGGCTTGACTACACCTTC. This sequence encodes CAWSVRGLDYTF.

This clonotype was recorded only once. The rearrangement joins TRBV18 to TRBJ2-7; D gene ambiguous. This CDR3 is built from 14 residues. V was cut by 2 bases and J by 1 base, with 9 bases left in between. Germline V CDR1 and CDR2: KGHSH, LQKENI. CDR3 sequence reads: CASSPSDTSYEQYF. The CDR3 DNA sequence: TGTGCCAGCTCACCATCCGACACTTCCTACGAGCAGTACTTC.

V gene TRBV5-1 combines with J gene TRBJ1-4, with 11 nucleotides matching TRBD1. The CDR3 extends over 15 amino acids. The trim removed 0 bases at V and 8 bases at J, leaving 3 bases unmatched. The germline gives CDR1 SGHRS, CDR2 YFSETQ. This chain's CDR3 is CASSLDGTGGEKLFF. CDR3 in DNA: TGCGCCAGCAGCTTGGATGGGACAGGGGGGGAAAAACTGTTTTTT.

V and J are TRBV6-5 and TRBJ2-3; 9 bases fit TRBD1. Germline V gene sequence: CDR1 MNHEY, CDR2 SVGAGI. CDR3 length: 15 amino acids. Germline trimming cut 4 bases from V and 2 bases from J; bases unmatched to any gene: 4. CDR3 nucleotide sequence: TGTGCCAGCAGTTCCGGGACAGGGTCCACAGATACGCAGTATTTT. Its protein is CASSSGTGSTDTQYF.

V usage is TRBV7-2 and J usage is TRBJ2-1; D remains ambiguous. The CDR3 has 15 residues. CDR1 and CDR2 from the germline V gene are SGHTA and FQGNSA. V gave up 1 base and J gave up 11 bases, with 18 bases separating them. The CDR3 coding sequence is TGTGCCAGCAGCTTAGTTGTTGGCGTTCCCGACCAGCAGTTCTTC. It codes for CASSLVVGVPDQQFF.

This CDR3 is CASMGRTGVGNTEAFF. The CDR3 DNA is TGTGCCAGTATGGGTAGGACAGGGGTAGGGAACACTGAAGCTTTCTTT. The chain couples TRBV19 to TRBJ1-1, with 9 bases fitting TRBD1. CDR1 LNHDA and CDR2 SQIVND come from the germline V gene (reference sequence). V shed 7 bases, J shed 1 base, and the junction held 10 bases outside the gene matches. The CDR3 sequence is 16 residues long.

As DNA, the CDR3 is TGTGCCATCAGTGATGGGCGGGGGCCCAAACAAGAGACCCAGTACTTC. Translated: CAISDGRGPKQETQYF. The V and J genes are TRBV10-3 and TRBJ2-5, with D possibly matching TRBD2 (7 bases). Germline V gene data show CDR1 as ENHRY and CDR2 as SYGVKD. Trimming removed 3 bases from V and 2 bases from J, with 16 bases in between. This CDR3 has 16 residues.

The chain recombines TRBV6-2 or TRBV6-3 with TRBJ1-5; possibly TRBD1 for D (6 bases). The ends were cut back, 5 bases at V and 5 bases at J, with 13 bases in the middle. This CDR3 region has 14 residues. Germline CDR1 reads MNHEY; CDR2 reads SVGEGT. The CDR3 loop is CASSAQGPYQPQHF. The CDR3 DNA sequence: TGTGCCAGCAGTGCTCAGGGGCCTTATCAGCCCCAGCATTTT.

This chain uses TRBV5-1 with TRBJ1-5; tentatively, D is TRBD1 (6 bases). V lost 4 bases and J 6 bases, leaving 14 bases between the germline ends. This CDR3 contains 14 residues. Germline CDR1 and CDR2: SGHRS and YFSETQ. Here the CDR3 reads CASSPDQGTQPQHF. In DNA form, the CDR3 reads TGCGCCAGCAGCCCGGACCAGGGGACTCAGCCCCAGCATTTT.